This passage covers 30 T cell receptor beta chains from one sample sequenced in a study of shared clonotypes between healthy human individuals. The method was immunoSEQ multiplex PCR; TCRdb's version includes in-frame clones alone and lacks a portion of them. The table includes nearly 1,000,000 clones, around three quarters detected once. Sequenced sample: memory CD4+ T cells sorted from blood. Indicated subset: CD45RA-negative fraction. The source is a man in his late teens or twenties in good health.

The chain carries TRBV6-5 and TRBJ2-7; TRBD1 aligns across 10 bases. Germline V gene sequence: CDR1 MNHEY, CDR2 SVGAGI. CDR3 length equals 15 residues. Trimming took 6 bases from V and 1 from J; bases not matched to a gene: 6. For the CDR3, the DNA is TGTGCCAGCAGAGTCCGGGACAGGGGATCCTACGAGCAGTACTTC. This translates into CASRVRDRGSYEQYF.

In nucleotides, the CDR3 is TGTGCCAGCAGCCCGAGAACACCCGGCCCAGATACGCAGTATTTT. Amino acid sequence: CASSPRTPGPDTQYF. The chain joins TRBV14 to TRBJ2-3; the D is unclear. The CDR3 consists of 15 residues. Germline CDR1 and CDR2: SGHDN and FVKESK. The germline V and J ends were trimmed by 4 bases and 4 bases, with 15 bases remaining between them.

The rearrangement links TRBV5-4 to TRBJ2-2; D gene uncertain. The CDR3 spans 12 residues. Per the germline V gene, CDR1 is SGHNT and CDR2 is YYREEE (reference sequence). V gave up 4 bases and J gave up 8 bases, with 9 bases separating them. The CDR3 sequence is CASSPLSGELFF. The CDR3 DNA reads as TGTGCCAGCAGCCCCCTATCGGGGGAGCTGTTTTTT.

The gene calls are TRBV2 and TRBJ2-7; D gene ambiguous. The CDR3 runs 12 residues. Trimming removed 6 bases at V and 2 bases at J, with 8 bases between. Germline V gene sequence: CDR1 SNHLY, CDR2 FYNNEI. The CDR3 loop reads CASRADPYEQYF. Here the CDR3 DNA reads TGTGCCAGCAGGGCGGATCCCTACGAGCAGTACTTC.

V usage is TRBV6-6 and J usage is TRBJ1-6; D is possibly TRBD1 (5 bases). CDR1 is MNHNY, CDR2 SVGAGI, per germline (reference sequence). This CDR3 is 14 amino acids long. With 7 bases removed from V and 6 bases from J, the gap between germline ends came to 13 bases. CDR3 DNA sequence: TGTGCCAGCAAGCAAAGACAGCTTAATTCACCCCTCCACTTT. This codes for CASKQRQLNSPLHF.

The chain uses TRBV7-2 and TRBJ2-7; 7 nucleotides align to TRBD1. The CDR3 consists of 15 residues. V was pared by 5 bases and J by 2 bases, with 9 bases of the junction left unmatched. CDR1 SGHTA and CDR2 FQGNSA come from the germline V gene. The CDR3 here is CASSPTGAWTYEQYF. CDR3 nucleotides: TGTGCCAGCAGCCCCACAGGGGCCTGGACCTACGAGCAGTACTTC.

This clone was seen a few times. The chain links TRBV9 to TRBJ2-1; 7 bases map to TRBD1. The CDR3 contains 15 residues. Germline V gene data show CDR1 as SGDLS and CDR2 as YYNGEE. With V trimmed by 0 bases and J by 4 bases, 4 bases remained unmatched. CDR3 amino acids: CASSVGLTGYNEQFF. The DNA for the CDR3 is TGTGCCAGCAGCGTAGGTTTGACAGGGTACAATGAGCAGTTCTTC.

The rearrangement links TRBV28 to TRBJ1-2, with TRBD1 identical over 7 bases. Trimming took 5 bases from V and 0 from J; bases not matched to a gene: 24. The CDR3 extends over 21 amino acids. Germline loops: CDR1 MDHEN, CDR2 SYDVKM. The CDR3 coding sequence is TGTGCCAGCAGTCCCGTAGTGTGGAGTTGGGACAGCGAAACAGCTAACTATGGCTACACCTTC. It specifies CASSPVVWSWDSETANYGYTF.

CDR3: CASSIDLRGSGYGYTF. The DNA of the CDR3 is TGTGCCAGTAGTATAGATCTAAGGGGCAGCGGCTATGGCTACACCTTC. The V and J genes are TRBV19 and TRBJ1-2, with D maybe TRBD1 (5 bases). CDR3 size: 16 residues. Germline CDR1 is LNHDA and CDR2 is SQIVND (reference sequence). V lost 0 bases and J 4 bases, leaving 15 bases between the germline ends.

The chain combines TRBV9 with TRBJ2-2, with D uncertain. The CDR3 covers 14 residues. Germline V gene data show CDR1 as SGDLS and CDR2 as YYNGEE. V was shortened by 1 base and J by 2 bases, with 6 bases between the two germline ends. The CDR3 bases are TGTGCCAGCAGCGTACTCCCCAACACCGGGGAGCTGTTTTTT. Its translation: CASSVLPNTGELFF.

The chain links TRBV18 to TRBJ2-7; the D call may be TRBD1 or TRBD2 (5 bases each). Deletions cut 3 bases from V and 7 bases from J, with 10 bases between. This CDR3 has 12 amino acids. The germline CDR1 and CDR2 sequences are KGHSH and LQKENI. The CDR3 DNA reads as TGTGCCAGCTCACCTATGGGGGAGGAGCAGTACTTC. This codes for CASSPMGEEQYF.

Of note for this clone: The sample carries other DNA sequences with the same CDR3. This chain links TRBV6-1 with TRBJ1-2; the D is unclear. With 1 base removed from V and 4 bases from J, the gap between germline ends came to 7 bases. CDR3 size: 13 residues. Germline V gene lookup returns CDR1 MNHNS and CDR2 SASEGT. CDR3: CASSEGQIYGYTF. CDR3 nucleotides: TGTGCCAGCAGTGAAGGTCAAATCTATGGCTACACCTTC.

The CDR3 protein is CSVDTGTGDGYTF. Here the CDR3 DNA reads TGCAGCGTGGACACCGGGACAGGAGATGGCTACACCTTC. The chain recombines TRBV29-1 with TRBJ1-2; TRBD1 matches 8 bases. CDR1 is SQVTM, CDR2 ANQGSEA, per germline. CDR3 length: 13 amino acids. The J segment lost 6 bases and the V segment lost 6 bases, leaving 9 bases of the junction unmatched. The full variable domain, completed using reference TRBV29-1 and TRBJ1-2, is SAVISQKPSRDICQRGTSLTIQCQVDSQVTMMFWYRQQPGQSLTLIATANQGSEATYESGFVIDKFPISRPNLTFSTLTVSNMSPEDSSIYLCSVDTGTGDGYTFGSGTRLTVV.

Comments on this clone: Within the sample, other DNA sequences also encode this same CDR3. This chain connects TRBV7-2 to TRBJ2-2; 8 bases align to TRBD1. J was trimmed by 1 base and V by 5 bases; bases with no gene match: 6. CDR3 length: 16 residues. Germline V gives CDR1 SGHTA, CDR2 FQGNSA. The CDR3 bases are TGTGCCAGCAGCCTGCTAGGGACAGGGAACACCGGGGAGCTGTTTTTT. Its translation is CASSLLGTGNTGELFF.

J is TRBJ1-1 and V is TRBV25-1, with D possibly being TRBD1 (5 bases). Germline assignment: CDR1 MGHDK and CDR2 SYGVNS. V lost 6 bases and J 2 bases, leaving 13 bases between the germline ends. CDR3 length: 14 residues. The CDR3 sequence is CASRTSTANTEAFF. As DNA, the CDR3 is TGTGCCAGCAGGACCTCGACAGCAAACACTGAAGCTTTCTTT. The whole variable domain, filled in from reference TRBV25-1 and TRBJ1-1, reads EADIYQTPRYLVIGTGKKITLECSQTMGHDKMYWYQQDPGMELHLIHYSYGVNSTEKGDLSSESTVSRIRTEHFPLTLESARPSHTSQYLCASRTSTANTEAFFGQGTRLTVV.

Remarks on this clone: The same CDR3 arises from other DNA sequences in this sample as well. The chain recombines TRBV19 with TRBJ1-6, with TRBD1 matching 10 bases. V trimming: 5 bases; J trimming: 9 bases; junction bases outside the gene matches: 4. This CDR3 region has 14 residues. CDR1 LNHDA and CDR2 SQIVND come from the germline V gene (reference sequence). CDR3 region: CASSDRDRGSPLHF. CDR3 in DNA: TGTGCCAGTAGTGACCGGGACAGGGGTTCACCCCTCCACTTT. The full variable domain, its missing parts supplied by reference TRBV19 and TRBJ1-6, is DGGITQSPKYLFRKEGQNVTLSCEQNLNHDAMYWYRQDPGQGLRLIYYSQIVNDFQKGDIAEGYSVSREKKESFPLTVTSAQKNPTAFYLCASSDRDRGSPLHFGNGTRLTVT.

Concerning this clone itself: This sample includes further DNA sequences coding for the same CDR3. This sequence joins TRBV6-5 and TRBJ2-7; TRBD2 matches 11 bases. Germline V CDR1 and CDR2: MNHEY, SVGAGI. This CDR3 region has 15 residues. V dropped 6 bases and J dropped 4; count of bases not matched to a gene: 8. CDR3 sequence (DNA): TGTGCCAGCAGAAGAGGGACTAGCGGAAGTTACGAGCAGTACTTC. It is translated as CASRRGTSGSYEQYF.

This sequence joins TRBV4-3 and TRBJ1-2, with 7 bases that match TRBD1. The CDR3 loop spans 16 amino acids. V shed 1 base, J shed 6 bases, and the junction held 11 bases outside the gene matches. Germline CDR1 and CDR2: LGHNA and YSLEER. CDR3 in DNA: TGCGCCAGCAGCCAAGGCCAAGGCCAGGGGGGACATGGCTACACCTTC. Its translation: CASSQGQGQGGHGYTF.

This rearrangement joins TRBV5-5 to TRBJ2-7; D unclear. V lost 5 bases and J 3 bases, leaving 15 bases between the germline ends. Germline V gives CDR1 SGHKS, CDR2 YYEKEE (reference sequence). The CDR3 runs to 14 residues. The DNA for the CDR3 is TGTGCCAGCAGATCAGGTGGTTGGGGCTACGAGCAGTACTTC. Encoded protein: CASRSGGWGYEQYF.

This rearrangement joins TRBV9 to TRBJ2-1; 10 nucleotides agree with TRBD2. V lost 0 bases to trimming and J lost 6 bases; unmatched junction nucleotides: 3. CDR1 is SGDLS, CDR2 YYNGEE, per germline. CDR3 length equals 15 residues. The CDR3 loop reads CASSVGSGGPNEQFF. CDR3 DNA sequence: TGTGCCAGCAGCGTAGGTAGCGGGGGGCCCAATGAGCAGTTCTTC.

Comments on this clone: Since a much larger clone is just one base distant, this may be a read error. CDR3 protein: CASSYLATEIWSPLHF. CDR3 in DNA: TGTGCCAGCAGTTACTTGGCCACAGAGATCTGGTCACCCCTCCACTTT. The gene calls are TRBV10-3 and TRBJ1-6; no definite D call. The germline V gene encodes CDR1 ENHRY and CDR2 SYGVKD. The CDR3 runs 16 residues.

This clone occurred once. The same CDR3 arises from other DNA sequences in this sample as well. The chain links TRBV30 to TRBJ2-1; D is unclear. V dropped 2 bases and J dropped 4 bases, with 3 bases sitting between them. The CDR3 is 11 residues long. The germline gives CDR1 GTSNPN, CDR2 SVGIG (reference sequence). The CDR3 DNA reads as TGTGCCTGGAGTCTGTACAATGAGCAGTTCTTC. Amino acid sequence: CAWSLYNEQFF. Based on the CDR3 plus reference TRBV30 and TRBJ2-1, the full variable domain is SQTIHQWPATLVQPVGSPLSLECTVEGTSNPNLYWYRQAAGRGLQLLFYSVGIGQISSEVPQNLSASRPQDRQFILSSKKLLLSDSGFYLCAWSLYNEQFFGPGTRLTVL.

The J gene is TRBJ2-3, the V gene TRBV5-1; D gene uncertain. V lost 6 bases and J lost 1, with 9 bases in between. CDR3 size: 13 residues. Germline V gene data show CDR1 as SGHRS and CDR2 as YFSETQ. The CDR3 DNA reads as TGCGCCAGCAACCCGGTTGGCACAGATACGCAGTATTTT. This translates into CASNPVGTDTQYF.

V and J are TRBV19 and TRBJ1-1, with D unresolved. V lost 1 base to trimming and J lost 4 bases, with 7 bases between them. CDR1 is LNHDA and CDR2 is SQIVND in the germline V gene (reference sequence). CDR3 length: 13 amino acids. CDR3: CASSIGLGTEAFF. The CDR3 nucleotides read TGTGCCAGTAGTATAGGACTGGGCACTGAAGCTTTCTTT.

The J gene is TRBJ2-3, the V gene TRBV5-1; D possibly corresponds to TRBD1 (6 bases). The germline gives CDR1 SGHRS, CDR2 YFSETQ. This CDR3 region has 16 residues. V lost 4 bases to trimming and J lost 4 bases, with 19 bases between them. The CDR3 spells CASSPDSPKGADTQYF. Here the CDR3 DNA reads TGCGCCAGCAGCCCGGACTCCCCCAAGGGGGCAGATACGCAGTATTTT.

This chain uses TRBV7-6 with TRBJ1-2; possibly TRBD1 for D (5 bases). The CDR3 runs 14 residues. The V end lost 1 base, the J end lost 7 bases, and 13 bases lay between the germline ends. Germline V lookup: CDR1 SGHVS, CDR2 FNYEAQ. The chain's CDR3 is CASSLDDWGVGYTF. CDR3 bases: TGTGCCAGCAGCTTAGATGATTGGGGGGTTGGCTACACCTTC.

The chain uses TRBV5-8 and TRBJ2-1, with 9 bases matching TRBD1. The J segment lost 6 bases and the V segment lost 4 bases, leaving 8 bases of the junction unmatched. Per the germline V gene, CDR1 is SGHTS and CDR2 is YDEGEE. The CDR3 has 15 amino acids. The CDR3 loop reads CASSRDDRGVNEQFF. In nucleotides, the CDR3 is TGTGCCAGCAGCCGGGACGACAGGGGGGTCAATGAGCAGTTCTTC.

CDR3 sequence reads: CASSFFRDRNYGYTF. In DNA, the CDR3 is TGTGCCAGTAGTTTTTTCCGGGACAGAAACTATGGCTACACCTTC. V gene TRBV19 combines with J gene TRBJ1-2, with 7 bases fitting TRBD1. The CDR3 contains 15 residues. The trim removed 5 bases at V and 2 bases at J, leaving 8 bases unmatched. The germline V gene encodes CDR1 LNHDA and CDR2 SQIVND (reference sequence).

This chain connects TRBV6-5 to TRBJ1-4; D is ambiguous. V lost 8 bases to trimming and J lost 0 bases, with 13 bases between them. The germline gives CDR1 MNHEY, CDR2 SVGAGI. This CDR3 has 15 residues. The CDR3 protein is CASRRREATNEKLFF. CDR3 nucleotide sequence: TGTGCCAGCCGCCGGCGGGAGGCAACTAATGAAAAACTGTTTTTT.

This chain joins TRBV7-3 and TRBJ2-3; D is ambiguous. Germline assignment: CDR1 SGHTA and CDR2 FQGTGA. Trimming left V 2 bases short and J 2 bases short, with 5 bases between. The CDR3 covers 13 residues. CDR3 sequence (DNA): TGTGCCAGCAGCTTAGGGTACACAGATACGCAGTATTTT. Translating gives CASSLGYTDTQYF.